This T cell receptor beta chain was obtained from a study of cytomegalovirus exposure and HLA in healthy donors. Points from the study as a whole: Some 150 TCR beta chains were listed as cytomegalovirus-associated. It was reported in a later analysis that an Asian-associated ancestry cluster showed fewer N-insertions than the roughly 670-donor mean. Reports indicated that the classifier achieved high specificity and sensitivity in diagnosing cytomegalovirus status.

V shed 1 base and J shed 3 bases, with 9 bases lying between them. The CDR3 spans 15 residues. CDR1 is MGHRA, CDR2 YSYEKL, per germline. As for this clone: Its antigen is currently unknown.

With 60 Vbeta and 13 Jbeta primers, the PCR was carried out. Only in-frame clones appear in the TCRdb table, and some are missing; sequencing was by immunoSEQ multiplex PCR. This sample has 150,000 or so clones, with roughly 80% found just once. This clonotype was obtained from a man between 18 and 29 years old in good health and CMV-seropositive. This rearrangement joins TRBV4-1 to TRBJ1-4, with D possibly TRBD1 on 6 matching bases. The sample consisted of PBMCs. The CDR3 DNA is TGCGCCAGCAGCCAAGTAGCAGGGGCTAATGAAAAACTGTTTTTT. This codes for CASSQVAGANEKLFF.